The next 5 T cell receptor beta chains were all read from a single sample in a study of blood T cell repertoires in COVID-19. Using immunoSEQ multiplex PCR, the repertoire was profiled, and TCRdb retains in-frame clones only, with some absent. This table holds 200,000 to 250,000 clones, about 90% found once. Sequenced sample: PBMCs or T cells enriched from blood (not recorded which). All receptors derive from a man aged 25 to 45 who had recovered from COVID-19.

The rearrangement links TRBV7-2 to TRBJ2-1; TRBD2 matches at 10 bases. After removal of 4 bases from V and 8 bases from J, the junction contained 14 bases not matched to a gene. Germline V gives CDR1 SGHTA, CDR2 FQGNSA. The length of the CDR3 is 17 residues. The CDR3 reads CASSSPWASGGRDEQFF. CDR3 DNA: TGTGCCAGCAGCTCGCCTTGGGCTAGCGGGGGTAGGGATGAGCAGTTCTTC.

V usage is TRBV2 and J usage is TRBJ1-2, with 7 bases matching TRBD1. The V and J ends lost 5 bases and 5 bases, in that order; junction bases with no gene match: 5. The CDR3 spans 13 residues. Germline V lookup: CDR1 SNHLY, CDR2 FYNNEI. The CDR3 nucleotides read TGTGCCAGCAGTTGGGGACAGTCATATGGCTACACCTTC. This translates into CASSWGQSYGYTF.

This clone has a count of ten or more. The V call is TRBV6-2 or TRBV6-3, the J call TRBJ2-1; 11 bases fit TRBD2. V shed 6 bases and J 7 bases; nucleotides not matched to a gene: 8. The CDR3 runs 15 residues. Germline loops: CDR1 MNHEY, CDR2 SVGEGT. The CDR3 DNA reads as TGTGCCAGCAGCATCCTAGCGGGGGGTATGAATGAGCAGTTCTTC. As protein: CASSILAGGMNEQFF.

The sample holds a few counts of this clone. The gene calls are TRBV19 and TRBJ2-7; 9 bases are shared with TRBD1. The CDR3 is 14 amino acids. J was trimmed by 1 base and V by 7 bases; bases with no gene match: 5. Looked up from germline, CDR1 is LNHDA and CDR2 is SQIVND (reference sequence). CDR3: CASKAGQGSYEQYF. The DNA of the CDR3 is TGTGCCAGTAAAGCAGGACAGGGGTCCTACGAGCAGTACTTC.

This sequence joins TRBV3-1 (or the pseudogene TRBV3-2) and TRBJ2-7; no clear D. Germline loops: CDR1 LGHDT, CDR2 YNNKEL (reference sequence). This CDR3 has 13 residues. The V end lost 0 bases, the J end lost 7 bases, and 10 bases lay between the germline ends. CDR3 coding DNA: TGTGCCAGCAGCCAAGATACTCGATCAGAGCAGTACTTC. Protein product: CASSQDTRSEQYF.